The clone carrying this T cell receptor (beta chain) was recorded once. Its specificity is unknown. This specimen belongs to a study of immune evolution from preneoplasia to lung adenocarcinoma. Turning to the study itself: HLA loss of heterozygosity: less than 9% AIS, around 16% MIA, around 33% ADC, none AAH. Points from the study as a whole: Clonality was highest in normal lung, lower in later-stage lesions apparently.

J gave up 7 bases and V 6 bases, and 15 bases lay outside the gene matches. The CDR3 loop spans 16 amino acids. From germline, CDR1 is MNHNY and CDR2 SVGAGI (reference sequence). Clones were read by immunoSEQ multiplex PCR, and TCRdb kept only the in-frame ones, dropping some. The data hold 9,500 to 13,000 clones, with 70% to 90% observed a single time. The receptor comes from a person aged 65-85 years with invasive lung adenocarcinoma. This chain joins TRBV6-6 and TRBJ1-2, with TRBD1 matching over 9 bases. Sequencing input: FFPE invasive lung adenocarcinoma tissue. The CDR3 protein is CASSSTGTGSVVGYTF. The CDR3 bases are TGTGCCAGCAGCTCCACCGGGACAGGGAGTGTGGTTGGCTACACCTTC.